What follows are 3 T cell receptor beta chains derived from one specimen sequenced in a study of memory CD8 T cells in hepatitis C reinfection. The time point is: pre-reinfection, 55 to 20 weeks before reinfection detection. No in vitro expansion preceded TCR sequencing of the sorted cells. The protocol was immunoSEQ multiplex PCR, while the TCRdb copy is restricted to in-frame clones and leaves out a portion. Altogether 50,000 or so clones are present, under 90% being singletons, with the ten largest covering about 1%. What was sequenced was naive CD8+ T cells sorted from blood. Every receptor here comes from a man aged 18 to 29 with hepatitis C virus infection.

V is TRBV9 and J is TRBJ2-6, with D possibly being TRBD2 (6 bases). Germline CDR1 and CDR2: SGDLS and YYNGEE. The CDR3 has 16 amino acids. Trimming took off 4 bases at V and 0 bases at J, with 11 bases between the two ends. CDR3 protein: CASSPWGVSGANVLTF. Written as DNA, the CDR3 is TGTGCCAGCAGCCCCTGGGGGGTCTCTGGGGCCAACGTCCTGACTTTC. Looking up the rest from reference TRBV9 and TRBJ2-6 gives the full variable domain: DSGVTQTPKHLITATGQRVTLRCSPRSGDLSVYWYQQSLDQGLQFLIQYYNGEERAKGNILERFSAQQFPDLHSELNLSSLELGDSALYFCASSPWGVSGANVLTFGAGSRLTVL.

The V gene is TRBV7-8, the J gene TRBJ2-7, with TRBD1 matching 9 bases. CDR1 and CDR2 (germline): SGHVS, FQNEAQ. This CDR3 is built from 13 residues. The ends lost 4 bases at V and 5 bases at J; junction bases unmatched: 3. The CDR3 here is CASSSTGGNEQYF. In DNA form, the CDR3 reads TGTGCCAGCAGCTCGACAGGGGGGAACGAGCAGTACTTC. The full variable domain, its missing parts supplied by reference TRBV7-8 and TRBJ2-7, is GAGVSQSPRYKVAKRGQDVALRCDPISGHVSLFWYQQALGQGPEFLTYFQNEAQLDKSGLPSDRFFAERPEGSVSTLKIQRTQQEDSAVYLCASSSTGGNEQYFGPGTRLTVT.

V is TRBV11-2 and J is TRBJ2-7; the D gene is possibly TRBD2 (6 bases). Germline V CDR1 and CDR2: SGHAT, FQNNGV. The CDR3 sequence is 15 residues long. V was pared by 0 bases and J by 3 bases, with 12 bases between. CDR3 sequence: CASSLDYPSVYEQYV. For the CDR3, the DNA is TGTGCCAGCAGCTTAGATTATCCTAGCGTCTACGAGCAGTACGTC.